Listed below are T cell receptor beta chains from one sample, sequenced in a study of T cells after yellow fever vaccination. MiXCR, run by TCRdb on the 5' RACE reads, gives a single entry per CDR3 protein. This table holds under 600,000 distinct CDR3 sequences, roughly 12% found once. The sample in question was PBMCs, obtained on the day of the yellow fever booster vaccination. These receptors were collected from a man aged 30-40 years who received the YFV17D yellow fever vaccine. Both conserved end residues are part of each CDR3. Fields, in order: V gene, clone size, D gene, J gene, CDR3 protein, CDR3 DNA. The D gene is left open where the match is weak. Clone size, where shown, is once, few, many, or a class for clones that have expanded.

TRBV5-1	-	TRBD1	TRBJ2-5	CASAPGQWKETQYF	TGCGCCAGCGCCCCGGGACAGTGGAAAGAGACCCAGTACTTC
TRBV12-3/TRBV12-4	once	-	TRBJ2-1	CASSLGRDSGIEQFF	TGTGCCAGCAGTTTAGGGCGGGACTCGGGGATTGAGCAGTTCTTC
TRBV5-1	-	TRBD1	TRBJ2-1	CASSLEGARSVRNEQFF	TGCGCCAGCAGCTTGGAGGGGGCGCGGAGTGTGAGGAATGAGCAGTTCTTC
TRBV7-2	many	TRBD2	TRBJ2-3	CASRGTSGRDTQYF	TGTGCCAGCAGGGGGACTAGCGGGAGAGATACGCAGTATTTT
TRBV28	-	TRBD1	TRBJ1-1	CASGDRAARKAFF	TGTGCCAGCGGCGACAGGGCCGCGCGGAAAGCTTTCTTT
TRBV20-1	many	-	TRBJ2-5	CSHKRTRETQYF	TGCAGTCACAAAAGGACGAGAGAGACCCAGTACTTC
TRBV7-9	-	-	TRBJ2-1	CASSFFGRGGNEQFF	TGTGCCAGCAGCTTCTTCGGGAGAGGAGGAAATGAGCAGTTCTTC
TRBV18	-	-	TRBJ1-5	CASSPLTTGQPQHF	TGTGCCAGCTCACCACTTACCACAGGGCAGCCCCAGCATTTT
TRBV20-1	-	-	TRBJ2-2	CSARNRGGNTGELFF	TGCAGTGCTAGAAATAGGGGGGGAAACACCGGGGAGCTGTTTTTT
TRBV12-3/TRBV12-4	few	TRBD1	TRBJ2-7	CASSPQTGAEQYF	TGTGCCAGCAGTCCACAAACAGGGGCGGAGCAGTACTTC
TRBV6-5	-	-	TRBJ2-7	CASSYKDSTYEQYF	TGTGCCAGCAGTTACAAGGACAGCACCTACGAGCAGTACTTC
TRBV5-5	-	TRBD1	TRBJ1-6	CASSAGQGGSPLHF	TGTGCCAGCAGCGCGGGACAGGGAGGCTCACCCCTCCACTTT
TRBV20-1	few	-	TRBJ1-1	CSAQHEGGWEAFF	TGCAGTGCTCAACATGAGGGAGGGTGGGAAGCTTTCTTT
TRBV20-1	few	TRBD1	TRBJ2-7	CSGQGASSEQYF	TGCAGTGGACAGGGGGCGTCGTCCGAGCAGTACTTC
TRBV4-2	-	TRBD2	TRBJ2-1	CASSQFLAGGQNEQFF	TGTGCCAGCAGCCAATTCCTAGCGGGAGGGCAGAATGAGCAGTTCTTC
TRBV20-1	few	-	TRBJ1-1	CSASNPGTADTEAFF	TGCAGTGCTTCGAACCCCGGGACGGCGGACACTGAAGCTTTCTTT
TRBV12-3/TRBV12-4	few	-	TRBJ2-5	CASSNIGAQYF	TGTGCCAGCAGCAACATTGGGGCCCAGTACTTC
TRBV30	many	-	TRBJ2-1	CAWSVQRIPYNEQFF	TGTGCCTGGAGTGTACAGCGAATCCCGTACAATGAGCAGTTCTTC
TRBV27	-	-	TRBJ2-7	CASSSSGPHYEQYF	TGTGCCAGCAGTTCCTCGGGCCCGCACTACGAGCAGTACTTC
TRBV30	-	TRBD2	TRBJ2-5	CAWVNREDWATQYF	TGTGCCTGGGTTAATCGGGAGGACTGGGCGACCCAGTACTTC
TRBV5-1	many	-	TRBJ1-1	CASKGTSRGEAFF	TGCGCGAGCAAAGGGACGTCTCGGGGTGAAGCTTTCTTT
TRBV27	-	-	TRBJ2-3	CATHGNGGLDTQYF	TGTGCCACTCACGGGAACGGCGGGCTAGATACGCAGTATTTT
TRBV11-2	-	-	TRBJ2-5	CASSPGGSQLTQYF	TGTGCCAGCAGCCCCGGGGGTTCCCAACTGACCCAGTACTTC
TRBV12-3/TRBV12-4	-	-	TRBJ2-5	CASSKTQWDRGYF	TGTGCCAGCAGCAAAACCCAATGGGACCGGGGGTACTTC
TRBV11-2	-	-	TRBJ2-3	CASSFGVGDTQYF	TGTGCCAGCAGCTTCGGGGTTGGAGATACGCAGTATTTT
TRBV2	few	-	TRBJ2-7	CASRTGTYEQYF	TGTGCCAGCCGAACAGGGACCTACGAGCAGTACTTC
TRBV7-9	few	TRBD2	TRBJ2-1	CASSLKWEGSYNEQFF	TGTGCCAGCAGCTTAAAGTGGGAGGGGTCCTACAATGAGCAGTTCTTC
TRBV6-2/TRBV6-3	-	TRBD1	TRBJ1-1	CASSKGQTTEAFF	TGTGCCAGCAGTAAGGGACAGACGACTGAAGCTTTCTTT
TRBV10-3	-	-	TRBJ1-5	CATRTDALSNQPQHF	TGTGCCACACGGACGGATGCATTGAGTAATCAGCCCCAGCATTTT
TRBV6-1	few	-	TRBJ2-3	CASSPGSPHTQYF	TGTGCCAGCAGCCCTGGGTCTCCCCATACGCAGTATTTT
TRBV27	few	TRBD2	TRBJ2-1	CASSVPSGGQFF	TGTGCCAGCAGTGTACCTAGCGGGGGGCAGTTCTTC
TRBV20-1	-	-	TRBJ2-6	CSATGRIKSSGANVLTF	TGCAGTGCAACCGGCAGGATTAAGAGCTCTGGGGCCAACGTCCTGACTTTC
TRBV20-1	few	TRBD1	TRBJ2-5	CSARVDRSSETQYF	TGCAGTGCTAGAGTGGACAGGAGTTCAGAGACCCAGTACTTC
TRBV5-1	few	-	TRBJ2-1	CASSLGGAHNEQFF	TGCGCCAGCAGCCTGGGCGGCGCCCACAATGAGCAGTTCTTC
TRBV27	few	TRBD1	TRBJ2-7	CASSLTGSLGYEQYF	TGTGCCAGCAGCCTGACAGGGAGTCTAGGCTACGAGCAGTACTTC
TRBV25-1	few	-	TRBJ2-5	CASTRIAVQETQYF	TGTGCCAGCACCCGAATAGCGGTCCAAGAGACCCAGTACTTC
TRBV12-3/TRBV12-4	few	TRBD2	TRBJ2-1	CASSIIAGAFHEQFF	TGTGCCAGCAGCATTATAGCGGGAGCTTTCCATGAGCAGTTCTTC
TRBV20-1	-	TRBD2	TRBJ2-5	CSARTSGKVETQYF	TGCAGTGCTAGAACTAGCGGGAAGGTGGAGACCCAGTACTTC
TRBV5-5	few	TRBD2	TRBJ2-7	CASSLTGRNYEQYF	TGTGCCAGCAGCTTGACCGGGAGGAACTACGAGCAGTACTTC
TRBV18	-	TRBD1	TRBJ2-3	CASSPPGRQGTDTQYF	TGTGCCAGCTCACCACCTGGGCGACAGGGGACAGATACGCAGTATTTT
TRBV5-1	-	-	TRBJ1-4	CASSATATNEKLFF	TGCGCCAGCAGCGCGACGGCAACTAATGAAAAACTGTTTTTT
TRBV7-2	few	TRBD1	TRBJ1-5	CASSLVGQGAVQPQHF	TGTGCCAGCAGCTTAGTTGGACAGGGGGCAGTTCAGCCCCAGCATTTT